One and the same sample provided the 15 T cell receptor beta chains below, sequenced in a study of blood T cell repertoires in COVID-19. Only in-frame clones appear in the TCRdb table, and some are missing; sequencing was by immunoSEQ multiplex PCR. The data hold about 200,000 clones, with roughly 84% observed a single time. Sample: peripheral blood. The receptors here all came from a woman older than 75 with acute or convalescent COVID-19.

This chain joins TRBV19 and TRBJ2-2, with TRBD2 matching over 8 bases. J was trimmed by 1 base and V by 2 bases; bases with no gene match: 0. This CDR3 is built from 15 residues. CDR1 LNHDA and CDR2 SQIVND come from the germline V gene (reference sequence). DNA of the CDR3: TGTGCCAGTAGTATAAGCGGGAGGAACACCGGGGAGCTGTTTTTT. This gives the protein CASSISGRNTGELFF.

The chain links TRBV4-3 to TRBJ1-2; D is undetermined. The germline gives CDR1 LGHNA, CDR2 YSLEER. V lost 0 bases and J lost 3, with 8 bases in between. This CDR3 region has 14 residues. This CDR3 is CASSQDRRDYGYTF. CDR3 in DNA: TGCGCCAGCAGCCAAGATCGGAGAGACTATGGCTACACCTTC.

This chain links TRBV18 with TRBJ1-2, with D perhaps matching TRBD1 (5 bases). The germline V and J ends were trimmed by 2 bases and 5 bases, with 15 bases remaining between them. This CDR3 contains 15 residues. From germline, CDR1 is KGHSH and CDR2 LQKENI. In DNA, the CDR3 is TGTGCCAGCTCACCAGTCGATGTAGGGGAATATGGCTACACCTTC. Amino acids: CASSPVDVGEYGYTF.

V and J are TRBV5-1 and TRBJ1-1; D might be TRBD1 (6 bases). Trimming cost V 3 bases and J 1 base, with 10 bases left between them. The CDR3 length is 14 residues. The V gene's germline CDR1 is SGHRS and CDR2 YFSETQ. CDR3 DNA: TGCGCCAGCAGCTCCGACAGGCGGAACACTGAAGCTTTCTTT. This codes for CASSSDRRNTEAFF.

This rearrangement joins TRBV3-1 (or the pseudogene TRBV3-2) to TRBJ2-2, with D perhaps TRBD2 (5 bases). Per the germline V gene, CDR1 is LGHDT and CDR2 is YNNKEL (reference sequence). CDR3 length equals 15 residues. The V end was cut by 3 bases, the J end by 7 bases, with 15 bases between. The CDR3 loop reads CASSQNDRRGGELFF. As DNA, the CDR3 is TGTGCCAGCAGCCAGAATGACCGTCGGGGCGGGGAGCTGTTTTTT.

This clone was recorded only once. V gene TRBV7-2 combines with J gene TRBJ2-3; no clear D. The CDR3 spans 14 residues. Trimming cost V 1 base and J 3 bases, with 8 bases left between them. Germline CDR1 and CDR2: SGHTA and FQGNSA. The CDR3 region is CASSLVVGTDTQYF. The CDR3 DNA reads TGTGCCAGCAGCTTAGTCGTCGGTACAGATACGCAGTATTTT.

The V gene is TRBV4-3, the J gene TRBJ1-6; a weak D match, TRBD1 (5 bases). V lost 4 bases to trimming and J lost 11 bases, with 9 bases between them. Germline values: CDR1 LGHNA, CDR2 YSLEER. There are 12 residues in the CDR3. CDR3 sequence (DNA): TGCGCCAGCAGCCGAGACAGTACACCCCTCCACTTT. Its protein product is CASSRDSTPLHF.

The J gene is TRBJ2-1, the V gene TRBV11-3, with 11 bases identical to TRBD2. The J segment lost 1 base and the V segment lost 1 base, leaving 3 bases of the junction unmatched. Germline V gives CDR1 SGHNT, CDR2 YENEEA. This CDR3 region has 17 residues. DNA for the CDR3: TGTGCCAGCAGCTTAGGCCTAGCGGGAGGATCCTACAATGAGCAGTTCTTC. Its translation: CASSLGLAGGSYNEQFF.

As DNA, the CDR3 is TGCAGTGCTAGAGCCGACAGGGAAGCTTTCTTT. Its translation: CSARADREAFF. The rearrangement links TRBV20-1 to TRBJ1-1, with a tentative D call TRBD1 (6 bases). The germline CDR1 and CDR2 sequences are DFQATT and SNEGSKA (reference sequence). The CDR3 loop spans 11 amino acids. Trimming took off 1 base at V and 8 bases at J, with 8 bases between the two ends.

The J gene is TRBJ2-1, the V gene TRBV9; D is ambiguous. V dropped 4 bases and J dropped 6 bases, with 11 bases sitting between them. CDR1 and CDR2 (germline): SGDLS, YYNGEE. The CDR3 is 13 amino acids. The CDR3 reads CASSPRLFNEQFF. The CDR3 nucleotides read TGTGCCAGCAGCCCTAGACTTTTCAATGAGCAGTTCTTC.

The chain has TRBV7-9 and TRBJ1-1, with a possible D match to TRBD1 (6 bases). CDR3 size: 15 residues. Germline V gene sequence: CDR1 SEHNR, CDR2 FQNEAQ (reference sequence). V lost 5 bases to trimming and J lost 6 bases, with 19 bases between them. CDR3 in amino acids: CASSPPGRGIAEAFF. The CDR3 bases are TGTGCCAGCAGCCCGCCCGGCAGGGGCATCGCTGAAGCTTTCTTT.

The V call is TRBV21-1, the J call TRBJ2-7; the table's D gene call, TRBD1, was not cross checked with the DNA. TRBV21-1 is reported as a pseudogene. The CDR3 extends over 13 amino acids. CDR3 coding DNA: TGTGCCAGCAGCTTGGACAGTCCGAACGAGCAGTACTTC. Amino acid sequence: CASSLDSPNEQYF.

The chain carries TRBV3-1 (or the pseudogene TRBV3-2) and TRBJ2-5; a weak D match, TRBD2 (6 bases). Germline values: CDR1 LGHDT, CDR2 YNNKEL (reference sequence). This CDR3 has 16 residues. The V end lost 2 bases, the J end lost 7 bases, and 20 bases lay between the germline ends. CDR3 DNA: TGTGCCAGCAGCCAATTGGCGGGATTTACTGGTTGGACCCAGTACTTC. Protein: CASSQLAGFTGWTQYF.

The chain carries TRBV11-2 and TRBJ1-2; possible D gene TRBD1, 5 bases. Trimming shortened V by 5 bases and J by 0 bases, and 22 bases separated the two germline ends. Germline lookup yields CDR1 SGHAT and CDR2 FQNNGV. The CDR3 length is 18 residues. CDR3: CASSTFVRPGETNYGYTF. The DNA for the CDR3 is TGTGCCAGCAGCACATTTGTCCGTCCGGGGGAGACTAACTATGGCTACACCTTC.

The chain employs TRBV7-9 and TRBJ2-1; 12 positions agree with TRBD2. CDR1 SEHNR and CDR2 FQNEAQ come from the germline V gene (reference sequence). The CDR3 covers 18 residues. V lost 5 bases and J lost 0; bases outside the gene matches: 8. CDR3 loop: CASSRTSGTMSSYNEQFF. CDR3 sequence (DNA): TGTGCCAGCAGCCGGACTAGCGGGACAATGAGCTCCTACAATGAGCAGTTCTTC.